These T cell receptor beta chains were read from a single sample in a study of T-cell reconstitution after alpha-beta-depleted transplantation in children. TCRdb reprocessed the PCR reads with MiXCR, giving one entry per CDR3 protein. The table includes about 830,000 distinct CDR3 sequences, about 15% detected once. The sequencing here drew on PBMCs, mostly from graft donor cells, taken 360 days after TCRalphabeta/CD19-depleted stem cell transplant. All receptors come from a male patient aged 10 to 17 who had a stem cell transplant for acute lymphoblastic leukemia, so the T cells may come from the graft donor. CDR3s include the opening cysteine and the closing phenylalanine or tryptophan. D genes are given only for firm matches. Clone size is stated in some rows and not others, as once, few, many or a class when expanded.

d_call	clone_size	cdr3_length	v_call	j_call	cdr3_nt	cdr3_aa
.	few	15	TRBV7-9	TRBJ2-3	TGTGCCAGCAGCGTACGACGGGGGCTGGCAGATACGCAGTATTTT	CASSVRRGLADTQYF
.	many	15	TRBV29-1	TRBJ1-2	TGCAGCGTTCGACGGGTCCCGGTGGCGGACTATGGCTACACCTTC	CSVRRVPVADYGYTF
.	many	14	TRBV27	TRBJ2-7	TGTGCCAGCAGTTTACGGAGAGAACACTACGAGCAGTACTTC	CASSLRREHYEQYF
.	few	15	TRBV18	TRBJ2-3	TGTGCCAGCTCACCACCGATTAGGAGTCCGGATACGCAGTATTTT	CASSPPIRSPDTQYF
TRBD1	.	14	TRBV2	TRBJ2-7	TGTGCCAGCAGCCGGGACAGTTACTCCTACGAGCAGTACTTC	CASSRDSYSYEQYF
.	few	20	TRBV21-1	TRBJ2-6	TGTGCCAGCAGCTTCGGGGACAGGCCCTATTGGCCGACTGGGGCCAACGTCCTGACTTTC	CASSFGDRPYWPTGANVLTF
TRBD1	.	13	TRBV29-1	TRBJ2-7	TGCAGCGTTGAAGGACAGGGAAAATACGAGCAGTACTTC	CSVEGQGKYEQYF
.	.	15	TRBV29-1	TRBJ1-4	TGCAGCGTTGAAGATTGGGGAGGATTTCAGGAAAAACTGTTTTTT	CSVEDWGGFQEKLFF
.	many	13	TRBV29-1	TRBJ2-7	TGCAGCGTCTTTGACAGTCTCTCCTACGAGCAGTACTTC	CSVFDSLSYEQYF
TRBD2	few	15	TRBV9	TRBJ2-1	TGTGCCAGCAGCGTAGATAGCGGGAGCGCTAATGAGCAGTTCTTC	CASSVDSGSANEQFF
TRBD2	few	15	TRBV7-9	TRBJ2-5	TGTGCCAGCAGCCCCTTCGATAGCGGGAAAGAGACCCAGTACTTC	CASSPFDSGKETQYF
TRBD2	.	14	TRBV3-1	TRBJ2-5	TGTGCCAGCAGCCAATTGGGGGGGCAAGAGACCCAGTACTTC	CASSQLGGQETQYF
.	many	11	TRBV30	TRBJ2-5	TGTGCCTGGAGTGTGAGGGAGACCCAGTACTTC	CAWSVRETQYF
.	.	15	TRBV5-6	TRBJ2-1	TGTGCCAGCACTCGGGGTAGGAGCTCCTACAATGAGCAGTTCTTC	CASTRGRSSYNEQFF
.	.	13	TRBV2	TRBJ1-5	TGTGCCAGCAGCGGCTCGGGCAATCAGCCCCAGCATTTT	CASSGSGNQPQHF
.	.	13	TRBV7-3	TRBJ2-3	TGTGCCAGCAGCTTGTTGGGCAAAGATACGCAGTATTTT	CASSLLGKDTQYF
TRBD1	.	14	TRBV10-3	TRBJ2-7	TGTGCCATCAGTCTGGACAGGGGCTCCTACGAGCAGTACTTC	CAISLDRGSYEQYF
TRBD2	.	16	TRBV5-4	TRBJ2-7	TGTGCCAGCAGCTTGGTACTAGCGGGGAACCTCTACGAGCAGTACTTC	CASSLVLAGNLYEQYF
.	few	11	TRBV12-3/TRBV12-4	TRBJ1-1	TGTGCCAGCAGTCGAATACGTAAAGCTTTCTTT	CASSRIRKAFF
.	.	16	TRBV5-1	TRBJ2-7	TGCGCCAGCAGCTTGGCTCAGGGGCCCTTTTCCTACGAGCAGTACTTC	CASSLAQGPFSYEQYF
.	many	14	TRBV27	TRBJ2-7	TGTGCCAGCCGAACAGGGCACAGCTCCTACGAGCAGTACTTC	CASRTGHSSYEQYF
TRBD2	many	15	TRBV5-6	TRBJ2-4	TGTGCCAGCAGGGACATGGGGAGCGGGAGGGTGATTCAGTACTTC	CASRDMGSGRVIQYF
.	.	13	TRBV10-3	TRBJ1-4	TGTGCCATCAGGTCGGCAGGGTCGGAAAAACTGTTTTTT	CAIRSAGSEKLFF
TRBD2	few	15	TRBV11-3	TRBJ2-1	TGTGCCAGCAGCCCCTCTAGCGGGGGGGGTAATGAGCAGTTCTTC	CASSPSSGGGNEQFF
.	.	16	TRBV4-1	TRBJ2-1	TGCGCCAGCAGCCAAGGGCGGGCTGAGGCCTACAATGAGCAGTTCTTC	CASSQGRAEAYNEQFF
.	many	14	TRBV7-3	TRBJ2-5	TGTGCCAGCAGCCTCGTTGAGAATCCGGAGACCCAGTACTTC	CASSLVENPETQYF
TRBD2	.	14	TRBV20-1	TRBJ2-7	TGCAGTGCTACACTAGCGGGAGGTTACTACGAGCAGTACTTC	CSATLAGGYYEQYF
.	many	12	TRBV9	TRBJ2-5	TGTGCCAGCAGCGGTCCGGGGGCGTCCCAGTACTTC	CASSGPGASQYF
.	few	14	TRBV19	TRBJ1-5	TGTGCCAGTAGTGGGCGTCTTGGGGGTAGGCCCCAGCATTTT	CASSGRLGGRPQHF
.	.	18	TRBV5-1	TRBJ2-1	TGCGCCAGCAGCTTGGCCTCAGGGGCGTCCCTCTCCTACAATGAGCAGTTCTTC	CASSLASGASLSYNEQFF
.	.	14	TRBV18	TRBJ2-2	TGTGCCAGCTCACCACCGCTCACCACCGGGGAGCTGTTTTTT	CASSPPLTTGELFF
.	many	15	TRBV7-9	TRBJ1-4	TGTGCCAGCACAACAGGGTTGGAAACTAATGAAAAACTGTTTTTT	CASTTGLETNEKLFF
.	once	13	TRBV2	TRBJ2-1	TGTGCCAGCAGTTGGCGGGAAAGGGGTGAGCAGTTCTTC	CASSWRERGEQFF
TRBD1	.	13	TRBV5-6	TRBJ1-1	TGTGCCAGCAGAAAAACAGGGGCTACTGAAGCTTTCTTT	CASRKTGATEAFF
.	.	12	TRBV20-1	TRBJ1-6	TGCAGTGCTAGTCGAAAAGGCTCACCCCTCCACTTT	CSASRKGSPLHF
.	few	13	TRBV12-3/TRBV12-4	TRBJ1-5	TGTGCCAGCAGCCCCCTTAGCAATCAGCCCCAGCATTTT	CASSPLSNQPQHF
.	once	13	TRBV11-2	TRBJ1-1	TGTGCCAGCAGCCGCGCGGGAGCCAGACCAGCTTTCTTT	CASSRAGARPAFF
.	.	17	TRBV27	TRBJ1-2	TGTGCCAGCAGTTTCTGGGAAGGGATAGGCCTGGACTATGGCTACACCTTC	CASSFWEGIGLDYGYTF
TRBD1	.	15	TRBV5-1	TRBJ2-2	TGCGCCAGCAGCTTGACAGGGGTGAACACCGGGGAGCTGTTTTTT	CASSLTGVNTGELFF
TRBD2	few	17	TRBV12-3/TRBV12-4	TRBJ2-2	TGTGCCAGCAGTCGAAGACTAGCGGGAGGGCCCGGTGGGGAGCTGTTTTTT	CASSRRLAGGPGGELFF
.	.	16	TRBV7-6	TRBJ1-3	TGTGCCAGCAGCTTAGCCGGGACATCCTCTGGAAACACCATATATTTT	CASSLAGTSSGNTIYF
.	.	15	TRBV20-1	TRBJ2-7	TGCAGTGCTAGAGATCCTAGCTCGGGTGGCTACGAGCAGTACTTC	CSARDPSSGGYEQYF
.	.	15	TRBV5-1	TRBJ2-7	TGCGCCAGCAGCTCCGCGGGGGACAGCTCCTACGAGCAGTACTTC	CASSSAGDSSYEQYF
TRBD1	once	14	TRBV27	TRBJ1-2	TGTGCCAGCAGTTTATCGGGGACAGACTATGGCTACACCTTC	CASSLSGTDYGYTF
.	.	15	TRBV7-9	TRBJ2-7	TGTGCCAGCAGCCTACCTACTAGGGACCCCTACGAGCAGTACTTC	CASSLPTRDPYEQYF
.	.	16	TRBV13	TRBJ2-7	TGTGCCAGCAGCTTAGACCAAGGGCTATCTACCTACGAGCAGTACTTC	CASSLDQGLSTYEQYF
.	.	16	TRBV30	TRBJ1-3	TGTGCCTGGAGTGGGACCCGGAGGAGCTCTGGAAACACCATATATTTT	CAWSGTRRSSGNTIYF
TRBD2	.	15	TRBV3-1	TRBJ2-7	TGTGCCAGCAGCCAAGGCTTAGCGGGAGGACCGGAGCAGTACTTC	CASSQGLAGGPEQYF
TRBD1	.	15	TRBV20-1	TRBJ2-1	TGCAGTGCCGCAGACGCGGAGAGGGGGCTAGGTGAGCAGTTCTTC	CSAADAERGLGEQFF
.	once	14	TRBV3-1	TRBJ1-1	TGTGCCAGCAGCCGACACCCCATGAACACTGAAGCTTTCTTT	CASSRHPMNTEAFF
.	.	17	TRBV27	TRBJ2-3	TGTGCCAGCAGTCCCACGCCGGGGGTTATAATGACAGATACGCAGTATTTT	CASSPTPGVIMTDTQYF
.	few	15	TRBV5-1	TRBJ1-1	TGCGCCAGCAGCTTGGCCTCGGGCTGGAGAACTGAAGCTTTCTTT	CASSLASGWRTEAFF
.	.	13	TRBV7-6	TRBJ2-2	TGTGCCAGCAGCTCCGCCGTCCACGGGGAGCTGTTTTTT	CASSSAVHGELFF